This TCR beta chain derives from a study of shared clonotypes between healthy human individuals. Terminally differentiated effector memory CD45RA+ cells were left out of the naive CD8 fraction, which was CD45RO-negative and positively selected for CCR7. The CDR3 runs 18 residues. The V gene end was trimmed by 4 bases and the J gene end by 5 bases; junction bases not matched to a gene: 14. From germline, CDR1 is SGHTS and CDR2 YDEGEE. Profiling relied on immunoSEQ multiplex PCR, and the TCRdb table lists in-frame clones only, not all of them. This sample carries 650,000 to 800,000 clones, about 92% of them seen once, and the ten largest clones take approximately 24%.

What was sequenced was naive CD8+ T cells sorted from blood. V and J are TRBV5-8 and TRBJ2-3; 12 nucleotides match TRBD2. This clonotype was sampled from a man aged 25 to 45 in good health. The CDR3 region is CASSDPGLAGRLGDTQYF. The CDR3 DNA is TGTGCCAGCAGCGACCCGGGACTAGCGGGTCGGCTGGGAGATACGCAGTATTTT.